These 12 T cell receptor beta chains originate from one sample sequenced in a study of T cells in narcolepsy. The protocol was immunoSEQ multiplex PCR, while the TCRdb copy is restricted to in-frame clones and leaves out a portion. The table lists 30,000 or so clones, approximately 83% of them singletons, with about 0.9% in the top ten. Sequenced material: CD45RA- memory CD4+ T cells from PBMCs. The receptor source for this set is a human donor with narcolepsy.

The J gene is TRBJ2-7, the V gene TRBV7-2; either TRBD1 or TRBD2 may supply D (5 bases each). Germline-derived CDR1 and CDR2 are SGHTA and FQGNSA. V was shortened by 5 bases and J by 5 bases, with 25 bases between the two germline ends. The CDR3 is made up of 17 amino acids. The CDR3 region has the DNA TGTGCCAGCAGCCCCCGGGCCCGGACTGGGGGAACGAACGAGCAGTACTTC. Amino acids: CASSPRARTGGTNEQYF.

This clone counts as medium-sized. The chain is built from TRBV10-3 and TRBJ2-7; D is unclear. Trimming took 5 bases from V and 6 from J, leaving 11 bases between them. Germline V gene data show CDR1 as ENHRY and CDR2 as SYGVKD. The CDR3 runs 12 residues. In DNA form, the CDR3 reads TGTGCCATCAGTCAAAAGGAATCCGAGCAGTACTTC. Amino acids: CAISQKESEQYF.

The CDR3 DNA reads TGCGCCAGCAGCTTGAAGCAAGATACGCAGTATTTT. Its protein is CASSLKQDTQYF. J is TRBJ2-3 and V is TRBV5-1, with D unclear. Trimming cost V 1 base and J 5 bases, with 5 bases left between them. Germline values: CDR1 SGHRS, CDR2 YFSETQ. This CDR3 has 12 residues.

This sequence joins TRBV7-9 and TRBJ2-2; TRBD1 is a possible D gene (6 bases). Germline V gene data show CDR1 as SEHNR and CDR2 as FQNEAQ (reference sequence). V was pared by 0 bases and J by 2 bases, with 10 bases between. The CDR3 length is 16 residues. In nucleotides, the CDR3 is TGTGCCAGCAGCTTAGCCCCGGGACAAAACACCGGGGAGCTGTTTTTT. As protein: CASSLAPGQNTGELFF.

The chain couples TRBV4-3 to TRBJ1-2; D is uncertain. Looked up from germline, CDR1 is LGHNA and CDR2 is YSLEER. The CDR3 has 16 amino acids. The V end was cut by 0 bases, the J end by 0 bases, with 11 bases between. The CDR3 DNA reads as TGCGCCAGCAGCCAAGAAACGGGCAGAACTAACTATGGCTACACCTTC. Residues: CASSQETGRTNYGYTF.

CDR3 nucleotides: TGCGCCAGCAGCCAAGTCGGACTAGCGGGGGTCGCCGGGGAGCTGTTTTTT. It is translated as CASSQVGLAGVAGELFF. The chain is built from TRBV4-3 and TRBJ2-2; 13 bases fit TRBD2. The CDR3 contains 17 residues. Trimming at V came to 1 base and at J to 6 bases, leaving 5 bases not matched to a gene. CDR1 is LGHNA, CDR2 YSLEER, per germline.

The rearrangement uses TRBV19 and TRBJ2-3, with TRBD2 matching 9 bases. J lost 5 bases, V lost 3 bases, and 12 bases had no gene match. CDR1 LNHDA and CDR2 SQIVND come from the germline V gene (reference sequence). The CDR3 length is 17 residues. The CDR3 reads CASSIQGSGGLRDTQYF. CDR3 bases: TGTGCCAGTAGTATCCAGGGTAGCGGGGGCCTCCGAGATACGCAGTATTTT.

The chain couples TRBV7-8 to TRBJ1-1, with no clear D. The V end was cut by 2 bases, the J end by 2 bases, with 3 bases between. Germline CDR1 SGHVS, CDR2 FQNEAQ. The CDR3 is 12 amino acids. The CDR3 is CASSLFNTEAFF. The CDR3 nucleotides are TGTGCCAGCAGCTTATTCAACACTGAAGCTTTCTTT.

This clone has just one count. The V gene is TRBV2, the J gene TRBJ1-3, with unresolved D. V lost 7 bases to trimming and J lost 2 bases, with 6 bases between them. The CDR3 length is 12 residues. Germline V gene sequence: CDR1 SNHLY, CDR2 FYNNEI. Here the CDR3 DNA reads TGTGCCAGCACCAGAACTGGAAACACCATATATTTT. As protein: CASTRTGNTIYF. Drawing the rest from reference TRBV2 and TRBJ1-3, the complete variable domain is EPEVTQTPSHQVTQMGQEVILRCVPISNHLYFYWYRQILGQKVEFLVSFYNNEISEKSEIFDDQFSVERPDGSNFTLKIRSTKLEDSAMYFCASTRTGNTIYFGEGSWLTVV.

The CDR3 DNA reads TGTGCCAGCAGTAATCAGTGGGGAGACGGCTACACCTTC. The encoded protein is CASSNQWGDGYTF. V usage is TRBV6-6 and J usage is TRBJ1-2, with D unresolved. Germline V gene data show CDR1 as MNHNY and CDR2 as SVGAGI (reference sequence). This CDR3 contains 13 residues. V was clipped by 5 bases and J by 8 bases, with 15 bases between them.

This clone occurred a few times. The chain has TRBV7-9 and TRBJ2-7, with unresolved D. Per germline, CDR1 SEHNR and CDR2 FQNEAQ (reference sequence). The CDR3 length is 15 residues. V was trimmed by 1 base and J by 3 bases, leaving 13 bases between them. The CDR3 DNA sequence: TGTGCCAGCAGCTTAGAGATTCAGGACGGCTACGAGCAGTACTTC. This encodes CASSLEIQDGYEQYF.

Here the CDR3 reads CASSEYGGREQETQYF. The CDR3 DNA is TGTGCCAGCAGTGAATACGGGGGGAGAGAACAAGAGACCCAGTACTTC. This chain uses TRBV6-1 with TRBJ2-5, with 7 bases aligning to TRBD2. Trimming at V came to 2 bases and at J to 2 bases, leaving 8 bases not matched to a gene. The V gene's germline CDR1 is MNHNS and CDR2 SASEGT. CDR3 length equals 16 residues.